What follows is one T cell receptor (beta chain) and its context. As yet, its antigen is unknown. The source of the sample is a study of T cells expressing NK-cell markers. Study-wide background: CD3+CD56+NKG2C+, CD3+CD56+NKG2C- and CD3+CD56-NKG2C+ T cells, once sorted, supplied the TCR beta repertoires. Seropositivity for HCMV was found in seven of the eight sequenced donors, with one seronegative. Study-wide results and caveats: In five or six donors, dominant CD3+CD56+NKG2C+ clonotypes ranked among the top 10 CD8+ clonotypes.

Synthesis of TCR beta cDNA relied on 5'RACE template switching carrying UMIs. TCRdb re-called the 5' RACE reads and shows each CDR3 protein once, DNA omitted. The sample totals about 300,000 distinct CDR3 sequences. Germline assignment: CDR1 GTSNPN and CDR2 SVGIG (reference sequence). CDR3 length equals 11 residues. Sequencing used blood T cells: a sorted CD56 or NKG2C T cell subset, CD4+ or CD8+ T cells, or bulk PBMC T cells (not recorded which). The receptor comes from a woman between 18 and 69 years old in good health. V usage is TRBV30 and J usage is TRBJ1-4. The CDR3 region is CAWSKEEKLFF.